The clone carrying this T cell receptor beta chain was counted at least ten times. This sample was taken from a study of T-cell reconstitution after alpha-beta-depleted transplantation in children. V lost 6 bases, J lost 0 bases, and 8 bases stayed unmatched. The CDR3 contains 17 residues. Germline V CDR1 and CDR2: ENHRY, SYGVKD. The library targeted TCRbeta and was prepared with unique molecular identifiers. TCRdb reprocessed the PCR reads with MiXCR, giving one entry per CDR3 protein. Of a few hundred thousand distinct CDR3 sequences in the sample, around 9.6% were seen once. The clonotype originates from a human donor who donated a stem cell graft to a child with acute lymphoblastic leukemia. Sequencing was performed on PBMCs from the stem cell graft donor, taken from the stem cell graft. The chain is built from TRBV10-3 and TRBJ2-1, with 10 bases fitting TRBD2. The CDR3 nucleotides are TGTGCCATCAGCCACATTTCTAGCGGGGGCTCCTACAATGAGCAGTTCTTC. Translation: CAISHISSGGSYNEQFF.